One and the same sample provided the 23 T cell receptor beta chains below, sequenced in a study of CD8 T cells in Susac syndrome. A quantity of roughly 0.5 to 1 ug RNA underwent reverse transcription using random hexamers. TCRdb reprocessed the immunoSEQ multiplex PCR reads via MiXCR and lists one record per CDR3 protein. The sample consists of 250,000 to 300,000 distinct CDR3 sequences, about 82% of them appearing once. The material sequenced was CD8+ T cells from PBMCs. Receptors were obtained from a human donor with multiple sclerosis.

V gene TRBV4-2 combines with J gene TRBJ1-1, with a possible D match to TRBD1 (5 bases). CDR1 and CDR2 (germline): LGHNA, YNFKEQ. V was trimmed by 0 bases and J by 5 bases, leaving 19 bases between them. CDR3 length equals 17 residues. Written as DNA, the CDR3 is TGTGCCAGCAGCCAAGATATCACGTCTAGGGGAGGGACTGAAGCTTTCTTT. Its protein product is CASSQDITSRGGTEAFF.

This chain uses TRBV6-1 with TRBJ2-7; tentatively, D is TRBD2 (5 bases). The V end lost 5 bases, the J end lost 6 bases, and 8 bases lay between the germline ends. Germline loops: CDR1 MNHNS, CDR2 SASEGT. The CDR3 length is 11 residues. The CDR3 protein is CASSSSGEQYF. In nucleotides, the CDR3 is TGTGCCAGCAGTTCCAGCGGCGAGCAGTACTTC.

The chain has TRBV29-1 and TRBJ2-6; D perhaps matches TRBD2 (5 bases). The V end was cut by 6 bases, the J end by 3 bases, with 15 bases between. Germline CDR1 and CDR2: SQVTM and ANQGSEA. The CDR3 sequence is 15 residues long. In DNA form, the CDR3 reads TGCAGCGTCTTACCCCCAGGACTTGGGGCCAACGTCCTGACTTTC. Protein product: CSVLPPGLGANVLTF.

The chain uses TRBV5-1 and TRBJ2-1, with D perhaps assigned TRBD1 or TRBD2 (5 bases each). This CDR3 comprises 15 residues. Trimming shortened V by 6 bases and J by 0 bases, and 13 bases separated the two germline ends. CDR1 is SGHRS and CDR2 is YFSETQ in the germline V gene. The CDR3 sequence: CASTYRGRSYNEQFF. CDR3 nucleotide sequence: TGCGCCAGCACCTACCGGGGACGCTCCTACAATGAGCAGTTCTTC.

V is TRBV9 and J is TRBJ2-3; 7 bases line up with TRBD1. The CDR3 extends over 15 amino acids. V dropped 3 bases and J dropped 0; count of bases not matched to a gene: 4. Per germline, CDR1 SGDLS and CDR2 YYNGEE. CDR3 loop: CASSATGASTDTQYF. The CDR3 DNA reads TGTGCCAGCAGCGCTACAGGGGCCAGCACAGATACGCAGTATTTT.

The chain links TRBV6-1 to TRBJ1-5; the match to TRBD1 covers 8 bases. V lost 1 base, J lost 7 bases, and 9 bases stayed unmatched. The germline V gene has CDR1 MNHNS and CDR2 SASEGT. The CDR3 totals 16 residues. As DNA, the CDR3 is TGTGCCAGCAGTGAAGGCGTCAGGGGGCTCGGACAGCCCCAGCATTTT. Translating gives CASSEGVRGLGQPQHF.

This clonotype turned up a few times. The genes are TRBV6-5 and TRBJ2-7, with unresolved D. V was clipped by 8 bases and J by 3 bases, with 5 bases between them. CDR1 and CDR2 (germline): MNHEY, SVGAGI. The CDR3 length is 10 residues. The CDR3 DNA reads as TGTGCCAGCGGATACTACGAGCAGTACTTC. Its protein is CASGYYEQYF.

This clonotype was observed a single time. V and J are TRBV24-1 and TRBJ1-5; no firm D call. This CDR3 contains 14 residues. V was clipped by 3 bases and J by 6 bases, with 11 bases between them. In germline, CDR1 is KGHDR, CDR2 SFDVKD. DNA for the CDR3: TGTGCCACCAGTGATCCCACTTGGGGTCAGCCCCAGCATTTT. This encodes CATSDPTWGQPQHF.

CDR3 residues: CASSFLRGASFYGYTF. Written as DNA, the CDR3 is TGTGCCAGCAGTTTCTTGAGGGGCGCGAGTTTTTATGGCTACACCTTC. The chain is built from TRBV27 and TRBJ1-2; perhaps TRBD1 as D (5 bases). The length of the CDR3 is 16 residues. Germline CDR1 is MNHEY and CDR2 is SMNVEV (reference sequence). V dropped 3 bases and J dropped 5 bases, with 19 bases sitting between them.

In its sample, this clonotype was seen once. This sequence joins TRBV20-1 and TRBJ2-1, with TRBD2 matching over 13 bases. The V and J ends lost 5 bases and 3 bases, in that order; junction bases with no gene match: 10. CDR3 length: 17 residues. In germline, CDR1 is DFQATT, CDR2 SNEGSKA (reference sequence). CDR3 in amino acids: CSARTSGGSTHYNEQFF. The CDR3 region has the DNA TGCAGTGCTCGGACTAGCGGGGGATCCACTCACTACAATGAGCAGTTCTTC.

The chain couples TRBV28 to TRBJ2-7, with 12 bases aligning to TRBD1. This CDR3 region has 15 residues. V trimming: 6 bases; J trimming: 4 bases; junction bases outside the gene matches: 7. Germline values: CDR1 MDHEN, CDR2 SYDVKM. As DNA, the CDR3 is TGTGCCAGCAGCGGGGACAGGGGGCTCGGGTACGAGCAGTACTTC. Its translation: CASSGDRGLGYEQYF.

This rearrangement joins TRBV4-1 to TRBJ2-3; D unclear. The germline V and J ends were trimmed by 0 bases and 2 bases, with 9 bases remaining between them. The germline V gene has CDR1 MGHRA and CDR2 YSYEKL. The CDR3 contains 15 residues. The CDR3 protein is CASSQEVGFTDTQYF. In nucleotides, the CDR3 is TGCGCCAGCAGCCAAGAGGTGGGGTTCACAGATACGCAGTATTTT.

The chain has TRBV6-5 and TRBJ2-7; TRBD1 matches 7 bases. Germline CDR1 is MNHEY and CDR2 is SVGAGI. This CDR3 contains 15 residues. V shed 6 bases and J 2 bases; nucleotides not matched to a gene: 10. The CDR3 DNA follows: TGTGCCAGCAGCTTACAGGGGAACCTACCCTACGAGCAGTACTTC. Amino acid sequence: CASSLQGNLPYEQYF.

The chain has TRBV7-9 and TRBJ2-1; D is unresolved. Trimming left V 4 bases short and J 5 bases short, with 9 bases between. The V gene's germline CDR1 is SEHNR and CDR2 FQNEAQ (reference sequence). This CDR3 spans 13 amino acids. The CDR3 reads CASSSPGHNEQFF. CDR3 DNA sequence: TGTGCCAGCAGCTCGCCGGGCCACAATGAGCAGTTCTTC. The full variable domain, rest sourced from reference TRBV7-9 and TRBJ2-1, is DTGVSQNPRHKITKRGQNVTFRCDPISEHNRLYWYRQTLGQGPEFLTYFQNEAQLEKSRLLSDRFSAERPKGSFSTLEIQRTEQGDSAMYLCASSSPGHNEQFFGPGTRLTVL.

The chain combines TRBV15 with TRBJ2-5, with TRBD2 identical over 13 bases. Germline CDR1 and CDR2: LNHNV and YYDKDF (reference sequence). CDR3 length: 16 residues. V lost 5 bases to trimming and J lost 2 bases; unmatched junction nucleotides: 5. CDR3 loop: CATSERGLAGQETQYF. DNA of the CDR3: TGTGCCACCAGCGAGAGGGGACTAGCGGGGCAAGAGACCCAGTACTTC.

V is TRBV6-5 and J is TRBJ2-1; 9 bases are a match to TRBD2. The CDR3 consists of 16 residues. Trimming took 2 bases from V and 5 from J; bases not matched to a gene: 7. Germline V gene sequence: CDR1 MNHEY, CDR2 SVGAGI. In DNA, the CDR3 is TGTGCCAGCAGTTACGCGGTGGTAGCGGGGGACAATGAGCAGTTCTTC. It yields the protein CASSYAVVAGDNEQFF.

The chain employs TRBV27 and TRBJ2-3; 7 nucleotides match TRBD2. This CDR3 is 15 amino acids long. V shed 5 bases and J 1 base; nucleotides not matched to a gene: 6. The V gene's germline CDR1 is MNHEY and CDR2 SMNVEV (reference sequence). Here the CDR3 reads CASSATSSGTDTQYF. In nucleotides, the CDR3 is TGTGCCAGCAGTGCGACTAGCTCCGGCACAGATACGCAGTATTTT.

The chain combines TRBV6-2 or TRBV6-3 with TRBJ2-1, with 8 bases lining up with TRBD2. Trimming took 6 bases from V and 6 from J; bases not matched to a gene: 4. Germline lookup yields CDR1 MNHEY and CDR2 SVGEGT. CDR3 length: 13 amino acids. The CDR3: CASSFTSGNEQFF. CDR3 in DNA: TGTGCCAGCAGCTTTACTAGCGGCAATGAGCAGTTCTTC.

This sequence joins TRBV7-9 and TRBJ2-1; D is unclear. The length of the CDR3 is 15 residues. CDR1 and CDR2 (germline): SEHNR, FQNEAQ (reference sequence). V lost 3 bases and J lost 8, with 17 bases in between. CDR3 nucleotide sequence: TGTGCCAGCAGCTTCGCCGGTTTTGGTTCAGATGAGCAGTTCTTC. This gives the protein CASSFAGFGSDEQFF.

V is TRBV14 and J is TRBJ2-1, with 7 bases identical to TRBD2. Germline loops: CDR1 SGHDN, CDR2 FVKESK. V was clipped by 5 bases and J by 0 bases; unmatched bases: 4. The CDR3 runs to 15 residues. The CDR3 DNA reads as TGTGCCAGCAGCGCCCGGGACTACTCCTACAATGAGCAGTTCTTC. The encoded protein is CASSARDYSYNEQFF.

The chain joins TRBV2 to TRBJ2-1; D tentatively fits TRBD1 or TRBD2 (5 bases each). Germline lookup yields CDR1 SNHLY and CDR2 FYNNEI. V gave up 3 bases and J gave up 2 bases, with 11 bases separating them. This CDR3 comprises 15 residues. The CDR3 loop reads CASSEGWGPYNEQFF. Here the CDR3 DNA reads TGTGCCAGCAGTGAGGGGTGGGGACCCTACAATGAGCAGTTCTTC. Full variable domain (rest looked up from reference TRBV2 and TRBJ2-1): EPEVTQTPSHQVTQMGQEVILRCVPISNHLYFYWYRQILGQKVEFLVSFYNNEISEKSEIFDDQFSVERPDGSNFTLKIRSTKLEDSAMYFCASSEGWGPYNEQFFGPGTRLTVL.

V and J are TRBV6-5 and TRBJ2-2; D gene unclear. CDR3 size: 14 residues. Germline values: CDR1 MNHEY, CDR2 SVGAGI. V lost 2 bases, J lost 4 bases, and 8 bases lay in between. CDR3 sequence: CASSYADGTGELFF. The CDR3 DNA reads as TGTGCCAGCAGTTACGCCGACGGCACCGGGGAGCTGTTTTTT.

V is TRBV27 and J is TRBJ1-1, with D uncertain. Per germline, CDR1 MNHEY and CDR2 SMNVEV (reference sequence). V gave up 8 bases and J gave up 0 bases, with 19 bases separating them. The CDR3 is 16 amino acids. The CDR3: CASGRTRTVMNTEAFF. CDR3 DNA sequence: TGTGCCAGCGGAAGAACTAGGACGGTTATGAACACTGAAGCTTTCTTT.